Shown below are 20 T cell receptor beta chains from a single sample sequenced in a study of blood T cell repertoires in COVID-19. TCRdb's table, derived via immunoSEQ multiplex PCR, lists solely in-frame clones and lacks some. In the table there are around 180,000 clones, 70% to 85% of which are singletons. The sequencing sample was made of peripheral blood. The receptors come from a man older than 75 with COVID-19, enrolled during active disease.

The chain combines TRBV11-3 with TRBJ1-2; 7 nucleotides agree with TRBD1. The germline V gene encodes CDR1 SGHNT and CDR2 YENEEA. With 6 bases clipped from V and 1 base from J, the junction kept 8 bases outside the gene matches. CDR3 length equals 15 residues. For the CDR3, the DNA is TGTGCCAGCAGTTTACAGGGGACAATTAACTATGGCTACACCTTC. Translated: CASSLQGTINYGYTF.

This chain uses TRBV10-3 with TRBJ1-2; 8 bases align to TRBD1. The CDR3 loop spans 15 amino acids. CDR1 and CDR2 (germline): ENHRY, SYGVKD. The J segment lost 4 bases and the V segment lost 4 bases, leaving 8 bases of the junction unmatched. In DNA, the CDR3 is TGTGCCATCAGTGTCTTGGACAGGGTTGTCTATGGCTACACCTTC. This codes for CAISVLDRVVYGYTF.

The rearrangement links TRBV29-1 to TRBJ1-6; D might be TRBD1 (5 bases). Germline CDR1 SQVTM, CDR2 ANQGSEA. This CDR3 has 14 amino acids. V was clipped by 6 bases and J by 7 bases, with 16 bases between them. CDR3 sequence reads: CSVRSSGYNSPLHF. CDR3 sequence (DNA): TGCAGCGTCAGATCCTCAGGGTACAATTCACCCCTCCACTTT.

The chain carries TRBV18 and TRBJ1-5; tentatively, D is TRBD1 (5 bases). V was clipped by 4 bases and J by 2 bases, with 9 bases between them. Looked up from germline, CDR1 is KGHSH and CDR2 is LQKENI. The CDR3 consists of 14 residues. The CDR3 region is CASSLQARNQPQHF. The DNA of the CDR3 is TGTGCCAGCTCACTACAGGCCCGCAATCAGCCCCAGCATTTT. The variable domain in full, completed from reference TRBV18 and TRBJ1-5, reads NAGVMQNPRHLVRRRGQEARLRCSPMKGHSHVYWYRQLPEEGLKFMVYLQKENIIDESGMPKERFSAEFPKEGPSILRIQQVVRGDSAAYFCASSLQARNQPQHFGDGTRLSIL.

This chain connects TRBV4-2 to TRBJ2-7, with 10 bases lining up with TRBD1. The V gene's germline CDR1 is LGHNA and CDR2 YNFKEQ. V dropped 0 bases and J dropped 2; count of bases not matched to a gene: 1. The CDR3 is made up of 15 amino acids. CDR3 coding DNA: TGTGCCAGCAGCCAAGAAGGGACAGGGGCCTACGAGCAGTACTTC. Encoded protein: CASSQEGTGAYEQYF.

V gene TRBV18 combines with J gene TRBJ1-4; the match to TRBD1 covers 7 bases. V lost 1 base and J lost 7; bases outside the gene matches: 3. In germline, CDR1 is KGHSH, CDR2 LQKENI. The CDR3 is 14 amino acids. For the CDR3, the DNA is TGTGCCAGCTCACCACAGGGGGCCCCTGAAAAACTGTTTTTT. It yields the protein CASSPQGAPEKLFF.

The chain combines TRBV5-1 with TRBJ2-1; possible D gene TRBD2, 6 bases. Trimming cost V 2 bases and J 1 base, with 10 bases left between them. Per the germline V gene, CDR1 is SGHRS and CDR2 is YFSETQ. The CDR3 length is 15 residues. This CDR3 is CASSLWDFSYNEQFF. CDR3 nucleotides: TGCGCCAGCAGCTTATGGGACTTTTCCTACAATGAGCAGTTCTTC.

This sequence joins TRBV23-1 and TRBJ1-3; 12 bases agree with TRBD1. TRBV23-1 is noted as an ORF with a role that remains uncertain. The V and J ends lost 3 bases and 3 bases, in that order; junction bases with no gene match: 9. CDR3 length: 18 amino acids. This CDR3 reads CASSHQTGTGGSGNTIYF. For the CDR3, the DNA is TGCGCCAGCAGTCACCAAACCGGGACAGGGGGCAGTGGAAACACCATATATTTT.

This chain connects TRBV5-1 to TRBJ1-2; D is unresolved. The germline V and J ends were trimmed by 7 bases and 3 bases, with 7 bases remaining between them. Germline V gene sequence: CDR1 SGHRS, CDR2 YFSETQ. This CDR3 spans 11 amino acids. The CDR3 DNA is TGCGCCAGCCGGCAGGACTATGGCTACACCTTC. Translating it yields CASRQDYGYTF.

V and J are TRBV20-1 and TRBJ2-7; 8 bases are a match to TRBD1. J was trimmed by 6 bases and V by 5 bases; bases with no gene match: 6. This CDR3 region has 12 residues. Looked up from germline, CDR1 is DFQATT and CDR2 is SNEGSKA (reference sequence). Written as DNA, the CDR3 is TGCAGTGCTCGTGCAGGGGGCGGCGAGCAGTACTTC. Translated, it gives CSARAGGGEQYF.

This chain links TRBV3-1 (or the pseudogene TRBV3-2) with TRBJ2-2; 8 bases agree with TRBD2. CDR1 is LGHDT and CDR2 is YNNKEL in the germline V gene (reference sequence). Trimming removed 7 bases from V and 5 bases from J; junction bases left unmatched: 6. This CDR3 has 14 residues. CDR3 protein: CASTAGGGTGELFF. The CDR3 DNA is TGTGCCAGCACTGCGGGGGGCGGTACCGGGGAGCTGTTTTTT.

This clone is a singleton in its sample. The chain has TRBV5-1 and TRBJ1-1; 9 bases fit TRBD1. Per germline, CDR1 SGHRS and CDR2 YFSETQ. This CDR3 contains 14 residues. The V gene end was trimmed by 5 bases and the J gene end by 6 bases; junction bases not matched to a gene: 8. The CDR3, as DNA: TGCGCCAGCAGTCGAGCCGGGACAGGGTCTGAAGCTTTCTTT. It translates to CASSRAGTGSEAFF.

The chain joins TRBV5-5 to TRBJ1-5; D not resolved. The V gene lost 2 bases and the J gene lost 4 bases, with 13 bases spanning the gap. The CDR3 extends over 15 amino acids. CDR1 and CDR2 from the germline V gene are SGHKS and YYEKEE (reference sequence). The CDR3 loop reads CASSFQAGWNQPQHF. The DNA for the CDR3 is TGTGCCAGCAGCTTTCAAGCAGGATGGAATCAGCCCCAGCATTTT.

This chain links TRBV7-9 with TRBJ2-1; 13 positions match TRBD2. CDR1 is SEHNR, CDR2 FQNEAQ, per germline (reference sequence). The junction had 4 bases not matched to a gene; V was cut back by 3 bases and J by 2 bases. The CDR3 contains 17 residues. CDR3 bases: TGTGCCAGCAGCTTTCGAACTAGCGGGGGGGCCTACAATGAGCAGTTCTTC. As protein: CASSFRTSGGAYNEQFF.

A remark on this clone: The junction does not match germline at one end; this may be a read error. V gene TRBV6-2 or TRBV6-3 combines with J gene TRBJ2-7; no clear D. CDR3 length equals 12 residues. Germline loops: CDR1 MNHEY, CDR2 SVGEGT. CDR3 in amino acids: CASSYSSSGRHF. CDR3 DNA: TGTGCCAGCAGTTACTCCTCGTCGGGTAGACACTTC.

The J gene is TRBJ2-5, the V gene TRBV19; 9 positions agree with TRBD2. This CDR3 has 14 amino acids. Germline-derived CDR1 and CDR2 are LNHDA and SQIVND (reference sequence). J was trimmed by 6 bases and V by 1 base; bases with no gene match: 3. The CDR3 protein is CASSIGSGGKTQYF. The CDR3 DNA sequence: TGTGCCAGTAGTATAGGTAGCGGGGGTAAGACCCAGTACTTC.

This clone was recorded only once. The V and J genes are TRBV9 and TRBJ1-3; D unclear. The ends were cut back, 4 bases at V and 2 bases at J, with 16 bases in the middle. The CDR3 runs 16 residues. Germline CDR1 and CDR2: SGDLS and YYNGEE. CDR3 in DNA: TGTGCCAGCAGCAGTGGGCTTGTGATCCCTGGAAACACCATATATTTT. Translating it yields CASSSGLVIPGNTIYF.

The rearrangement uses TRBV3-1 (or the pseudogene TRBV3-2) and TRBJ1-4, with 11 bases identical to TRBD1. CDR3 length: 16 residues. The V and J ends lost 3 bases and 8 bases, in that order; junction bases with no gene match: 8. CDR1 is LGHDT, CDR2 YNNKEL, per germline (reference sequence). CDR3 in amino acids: CASSHHGQGAREKLFF. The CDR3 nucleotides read TGTGCCAGCAGCCATCACGGACAGGGGGCACGAGAAAAACTGTTTTTT.

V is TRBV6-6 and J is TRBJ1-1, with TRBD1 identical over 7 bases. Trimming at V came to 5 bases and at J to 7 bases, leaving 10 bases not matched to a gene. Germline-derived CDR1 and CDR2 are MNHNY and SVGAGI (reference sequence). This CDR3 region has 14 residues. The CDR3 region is CASSHGQVYFEAFF. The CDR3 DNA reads TGTGCCAGCAGTCATGGACAGGTTTATTTTGAAGCTTTCTTT.

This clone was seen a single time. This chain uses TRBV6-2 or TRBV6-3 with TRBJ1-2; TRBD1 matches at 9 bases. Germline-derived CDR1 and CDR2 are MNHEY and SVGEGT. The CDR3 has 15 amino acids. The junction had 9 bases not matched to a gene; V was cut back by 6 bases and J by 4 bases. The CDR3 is CASSPTGGSLYGYTF. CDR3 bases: TGTGCCAGCAGCCCGACAGGGGGGAGTCTCTATGGCTACACCTTC.